This TCR beta chain was sequenced in a study of cytomegalovirus exposure and HLA in healthy donors. Amplification used 60 Vbeta primers and 13 Jbeta primers. Produced via immunoSEQ multiplex PCR; TCRdb's table is partial and in-frame only. The data contain 250,000 to 350,000 clones, about four fifths of them singletons. This clone was detected only a few times. The V and J ends lost 7 bases and 7 bases respectively, with 20 bases between them. Germline-derived CDR1 and CDR2 are MDHEN and SYDVKM. CDR3 size: 15 residues. This sequence was found in a girl aged 2-10 years in good health and CMV-seronegative. Sample: PBMCs. V is TRBV28 and J is TRBJ2-1; D is unresolved. The CDR3, as DNA: TGTGCCAGCACCTTCCCCAATTCCCGCACTAATGAGCAGTTCTTC. Its protein product is CASTFPNSRTNEQFF.